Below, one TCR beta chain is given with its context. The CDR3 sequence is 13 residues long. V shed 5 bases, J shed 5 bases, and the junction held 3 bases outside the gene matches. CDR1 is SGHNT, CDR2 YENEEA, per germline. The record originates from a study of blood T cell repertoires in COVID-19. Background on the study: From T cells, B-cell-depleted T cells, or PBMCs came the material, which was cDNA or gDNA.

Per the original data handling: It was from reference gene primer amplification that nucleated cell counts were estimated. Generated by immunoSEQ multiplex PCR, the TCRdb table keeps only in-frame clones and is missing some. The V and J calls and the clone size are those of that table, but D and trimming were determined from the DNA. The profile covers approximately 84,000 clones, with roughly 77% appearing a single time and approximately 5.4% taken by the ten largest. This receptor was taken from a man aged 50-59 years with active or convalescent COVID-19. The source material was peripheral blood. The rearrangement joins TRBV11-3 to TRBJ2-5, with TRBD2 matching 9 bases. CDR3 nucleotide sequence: TGTGCCAGCAGCCATCTAGCGGGGGAGACCCAGTACTTC. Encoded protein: CASSHLAGETQYF.